The source of this TCR beta chain is a study of blood T cell repertoires in COVID-19. As for the study in general: The study drew acute and convalescent COVID-19 samples from the United States, Italy and Spain. PBMCs, B-cell-depleted T cells, or T cells were the source of the cDNA or gDNA that made up the material.

The V end lost 3 bases, the J end lost 1 base, and 10 bases lay between the germline ends. The germline V gene has CDR1 SGHDT and CDR2 YYEEEE. The length of the CDR3 is 14 residues. Method: immunoSEQ multiplex PCR; TCRdb's copy keeps in-frame clones and lacks some. Of 300,000 to 350,000 clones in the sample, approximately 86% were seen once. The sample taken for sequencing was PBMCs or T cells enriched from blood (not recorded which). This receptor was taken from a woman in her thirties or forties with acute COVID-19. The V gene is TRBV5-6, the J gene TRBJ2-5, with D possibly matching TRBD1 (6 bases). As DNA, the CDR3 is TGTGCCAGCAGCTCCGGGACAATCCAAGAGACCCAGTACTTC. Protein: CASSSGTIQETQYF.